What follows describes a single T cell receptor (beta chain). Its target is unknown. Other DNA sequences in this sample translate to the same CDR3. Viral peptide pool expansion of antigen-specific CD4+ T cells preceded sequencing in the ViraFEST assay. Culture lasted 10 days before CD4+ T cell isolation. Nucleocapsid antibodies stayed negative before and after vaccination, showing no earlier SARS-CoV-2 infection. This entry comes from a study of vaccination effects on CD4 cells after COVID-19. Study-level points and caveats: Healthy vaccinees showed cross-reactivity with common cold coronaviruses in only 1 of 255 vaccine-induced clones. Few convalescent patients, and no early post-infection timepoints, were available to the study.

Sequenced by immunoSEQ multiplex PCR; TCRdb stores in-frame clones only, minus some. The top ten clones hold 2.5% to 3% of a sample with about 73,000 clones, about 70% of them seen once. This TCR derives from a human donor who received a COVID-19 vaccine. The sample was CD4+ T cells from PBMCs cultured with HCoV-NL63 spike peptides, taken before COVID-19 vaccination.

The CDR3 DNA reads as TGTGCCAGCAGCTTGGACAGGGGCAACTATGGCTACACCTTC. It encodes CASSLDRGNYGYTF. The V call is TRBV5-6, the J call TRBJ1-2, with 7 bases matching TRBD1. The junction had 1 base not matched to a gene; V was cut back by 0 bases and J by 2 bases. CDR3 length: 14 amino acids. Germline V gene lookup returns CDR1 SGHDT and CDR2 YYEEEE. The full variable domain, in which reference TRBV5-6 and TRBJ1-2 provide the parts outside the CDR3, is DAGVTQSPTHLIKTRGQQVTLRCSPKSGHDTVSWYQQALGQGPQFIFQYYEEEERQRGNFPDRFSGHQFPNYSSELNVNALLLGDSALYLCASSLDRGNYGYTFGSGTRLTVV.